Included here is one T cell receptor beta chain sequence, with context. Clones were read by immunoSEQ multiplex PCR, and TCRdb kept only the in-frame ones, dropping some. The sample consists of some 380,000 clones, about 90% of them appearing once. These data are taken from a study of blood T cell repertoires in COVID-19. This CDR3 contains 14 residues. With 9 bases clipped from V and 3 bases from J, the junction kept 8 bases outside the gene matches. In germline, CDR1 is KGHSH, CDR2 LQKENI. This receptor was taken from a man younger than 35 with active or convalescent COVID-19. Sequencing input: peripheral blood. The chain uses TRBV18 and TRBJ1-1; 9 bases map to TRBD1. The CDR3 DNA sequence: TGTGCCAGTACAGGGGGCTTTCCAGACACTGAAGCTTTCTTT. As protein: CASTGGFPDTEAFF.